This passage covers 16 T cell receptor beta chains from one sample sequenced in a study of T-cell memory formation after mild COVID-19 (dated by TCRdb to the early 2020s). The method was 5' RACE. The sequencer was an Illumina NovaSeq 6000. TCRdb's own reprocessing of the public reads used fastp at Q25 and MiXCR and kept productive beta chains. Rows with a matching CDR3 protein are joined into one entry that keeps the most common DNA and genes. The sample data list 350,000 to 500,000 distinct CDR3 sequences, and roughly 18% of these were observed just once. The ten biggest clones cover roughly a fifth of the sample. The sequenced material came from PBMCs or a T cell subset sorted from them (not recorded which). These receptors originate from a man between 18 and 29 years old who had mild COVID-19 (a few samples of this study predate the infection). The sample titles of this study are shuffled in the database, so cell type and time point are left out; the donor was told from shared clones.

This clonotype rates as medium-sized. The chain has TRBV6-5 and TRBJ2-5; 15 bases match TRBD2. The CDR3 totals 16 residues. Germline V gene data show CDR1 as MNHEY and CDR2 as SVGAGI. The V segment lost 0 bases and the J segment 4 bases; nucleotides outside the gene matches: 0. CDR3 region: CASSYSGLAGGETQYF. DNA of the CDR3: TGTGCCAGCAGTTACTCGGGACTAGCGGGGGGAGAGACCCAGTACTTC.

This clonotype was seen only a few times. V and J are TRBV3-1 and TRBJ1-2; no definite D call. Trimming took 0 bases from V and 4 from J, leaving 9 bases between them. The CDR3 contains 14 residues. Per germline, CDR1 LGHDT and CDR2 YNNKEL (reference sequence). In DNA form, the CDR3 reads TGTGCCAGCAGCCAAGATGATCAGGTCTATGGCTACACCTTC. It specifies CASSQDDQVYGYTF.

The chain links TRBV21-1 to TRBJ2-2; the D call in the table, TRBD2, was not verified against the DNA. TRBV21-1 has pseudogene status. This CDR3 is 13 amino acids long. The CDR3 spells CASSPKGSGELFF. The CDR3 nucleotides are TGTGCCAGCAGCCCCAAGGGCTCTGGGGAGCTGTTTTTT.

This clonotype showed up just a few times. The rearrangement uses TRBV7-2 and TRBJ2-7, with D possibly TRBD1 on 5 matching bases. The germline V and J ends were trimmed by 7 bases and 2 bases, with 15 bases remaining between them. This CDR3 is built from 14 residues. Germline V lookup: CDR1 SGHTA, CDR2 FQGNSA. The CDR3 reads CASTLGDRPYEQYF. Written as DNA, the CDR3 is TGTGCCAGCACTCTGGGTGACAGACCCTACGAGCAGTACTTC.

This sequence joins TRBV24-1 and TRBJ1-1; 11 nucleotides agree with TRBD1. With V trimmed by 12 bases and J by 0 bases, 11 bases remained unmatched. Germline CDR1 is KGHDR and CDR2 is SFDVKD. The CDR3 length is 16 residues. This CDR3 reads CAPSPDRGRMNTEAFF. CDR3 nucleotides: TGTGCCCCGTCCCCGGACAGGGGGCGCATGAACACTGAAGCTTTCTTT.

This chain uses TRBV6-5 with TRBJ2-3; the D is unclear. Germline V gene data show CDR1 as MNHEY and CDR2 as SVGAGI. The V end was cut by 0 bases, the J end by 0 bases, with 10 bases between. The CDR3 length is 16 residues. The CDR3: CASSYSTVLSTDTQYF. The CDR3 region has the DNA TGTGCCAGCAGTTACTCGACCGTTCTTAGCACAGATACGCAGTATTTT.

This clonotype was counted only a few times. This chain links TRBV7-2 with TRBJ1-4, with no clear D. The CDR3 extends over 15 amino acids. In germline, CDR1 is SGHTA, CDR2 FQGNSA. V lost 0 bases and J lost 0, with 5 bases in between. CDR3 region: CASSLAGATNEKLFF. The CDR3 region has the DNA TGTGCCAGCAGCTTAGCGGGAGCAACTAATGAAAAACTGTTTTTT.

The rearrangement links TRBV28 to TRBJ1-5, with D maybe TRBD1 (5 bases). V was trimmed by 10 bases and J by 4 bases, leaving 23 bases between them. Per germline, CDR1 MDHEN and CDR2 SYDVKM. The CDR3 has 16 residues. CDR3 DNA: TGTGCCACCCGAAGGTTAGGGGTGGGGGGAAATCAGCCCCAGCATTTT. It yields the protein CATRRLGVGGNQPQHF.

This chain joins TRBV15 and TRBJ2-5; D unclear. CDR1 LNHNV and CDR2 YYDKDF come from the germline V gene (reference sequence). V was pared by 4 bases and J by 3 bases, with 12 bases between. CDR3 length: 14 residues. CDR3 DNA: TGTGCCACCAGCAAGATCGGACGGGAAGAGACCCAGTACTTC. Translated: CATSKIGREETQYF.

The chain is built from TRBV5-4 and TRBJ2-3; weak D call: TRBD2 (6 bases). Trimming cost V 0 bases and J 6 bases, with 11 bases left between them. Germline loops: CDR1 SGHNT, CDR2 YYREEE (reference sequence). The length of the CDR3 is 14 residues. CDR3 DNA sequence: TGTGCCAGCAGCTTGGGGGTGGCGGGGGATACGCAGTATTTT. Translation: CASSLGVAGDTQYF.

V is TRBV18 and J is TRBJ1-5, with D possibly being TRBD1 (6 bases). Germline V gene lookup returns CDR1 KGHSH and CDR2 LQKENI. The CDR3 loop spans 15 amino acids. V lost 4 bases to trimming and J lost 7 bases, with 17 bases between them. This CDR3 reads CASSLNPGDGQPQHF. The CDR3 nucleotides are TGTGCCAGCTCACTCAATCCAGGGGATGGGCAGCCCCAGCATTTT.

This clonotype was picked up a small number of times. V usage is TRBV4-1 and J usage is TRBJ2-7; D call uncertain. This CDR3 has 15 residues. The germline V gene encodes CDR1 MGHRA and CDR2 YSYEKL. V lost 4 bases, J lost 2 bases, and 15 bases lay in between. The CDR3 loop is CASSPQGSNAYEQYF. CDR3 in DNA: TGCGCCAGCAGCCCTCAAGGGTCCAACGCCTACGAGCAGTACTTC.

This clonotype was detected a few times. The chain employs TRBV6-5 and TRBJ2-3, with 8 bases identical to TRBD2. This CDR3 region has 14 residues. Unmatched junction bases numbered 6, after V lost 6 bases and J lost 4 bases. CDR1 and CDR2 (germline): MNHEY, SVGAGI. CDR3 loop: CASSRGGYSDTQYF. The DNA for the CDR3 is TGTGCCAGCAGCCGGGGGGGCTATTCAGATACGCAGTATTTT.

The DNA for the CDR3 is TGTGCCATCAGCGATTCGACAGGGGCGAATTCACCCCTCCACTTT. Its translation: CAISDSTGANSPLHF. The genes are TRBV10-3 and TRBJ1-6; 8 nucleotides match TRBD1. J was trimmed by 7 bases and V by 6 bases; bases with no gene match: 8. Germline V gene lookup returns CDR1 ENHRY and CDR2 SYGVKD. The CDR3 length is 15 residues.

This clonotype occurred a few times. The chain employs TRBV7-2 and TRBJ1-6; no clear D. The germline gives CDR1 SGHTA, CDR2 FQGNSA. The CDR3 sequence is 18 residues long. Trimming left V 1 base short and J 0 bases short, with 13 bases between. CDR3 DNA: TGTGCCAGCAGCTTAGTAGGGCAGCCGAGCTCCTATAATTCACCCCTCCACTTT. Protein sequence: CASSLVGQPSSYNSPLHF.

This clonotype showed up many times. The chain joins TRBV4-1 to TRBJ2-5; D call uncertain. V was pared by 4 bases and J by 5 bases, with 11 bases between. The germline V gene encodes CDR1 MGHRA and CDR2 YSYEKL. The CDR3 has 13 residues. Written as DNA, the CDR3 is TGCGCCAGCAGCCTGGCCGAGGCGGAGACCCAGTACTTC. It specifies CASSLAEAETQYF.